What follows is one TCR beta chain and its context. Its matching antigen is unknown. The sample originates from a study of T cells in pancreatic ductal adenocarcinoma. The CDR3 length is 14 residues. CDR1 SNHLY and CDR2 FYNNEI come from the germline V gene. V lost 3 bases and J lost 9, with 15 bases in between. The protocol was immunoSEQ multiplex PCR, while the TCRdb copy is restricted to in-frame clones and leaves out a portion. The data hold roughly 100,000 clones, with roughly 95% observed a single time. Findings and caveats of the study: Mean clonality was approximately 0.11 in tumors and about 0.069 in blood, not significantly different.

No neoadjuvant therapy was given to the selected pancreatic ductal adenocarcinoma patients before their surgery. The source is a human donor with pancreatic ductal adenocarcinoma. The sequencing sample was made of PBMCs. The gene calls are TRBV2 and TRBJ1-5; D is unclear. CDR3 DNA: TGTGCCAGCAGTGATGAGGTCGGGTCGGGGCCCCAGCATTTT. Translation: CASSDEVGSGPQHF.